This TCR beta chain was found in a study of CD8 T cells in ankylosing spondylitis. TCRdb re-derived calls from the 5' RACE reads in MiXCR, one entry per CDR3 protein. The profile covers roughly 130,000 distinct CDR3 sequences, with roughly 7.3% appearing a single time and 10% to 15% taken by the ten largest. This clonotype was found many times. The sequencing sample was made of blood, either unsorted or a sorted T cell fraction (not recorded which). The TCR originated in a male donor with ankylosing spondylitis or in good health (not recorded which).

The CDR3 here is CASSFPGTSGHNEQFF. In DNA form, the CDR3 reads TGCGCCAGCAGCTTCCCCGGGACTAGCGGGCACAATGAGCAGTTCTTC. V usage is TRBV5-1 and J usage is TRBJ2-1; TRBD2 agrees at 12 bases. The CDR3 is made up of 16 amino acids. Trimming cost V 2 bases and J 5 bases; bases outside gene matches: 5. From germline, CDR1 is SGHRS and CDR2 YFSETQ.